The 31 T cell receptor beta chains given below trace back to one sample, sequenced in a study of T cells in Graves' hyperthyroidism and ophthalmopathy. Using RNA transcripts as the source, TCR beta CDR3 regions were amplified. Initially, a first-round RT-PCR of the TCR CDR3 employed the HTBI primer set. TCRdb re-called the multiplex PCR reads through MiXCR, storing one row per CDR3 protein. The sample lists 250,000 to 350,000 distinct CDR3 sequences; approximately 20% were seen once. The source material was blood. The receptors derive from a man aged 25-45 years with Graves' ophthalmopathy.

This clonotype was found many times. J is TRBJ2-7 and V is TRBV20-1, with 7 nucleotides matching TRBD2. The CDR3 runs to 13 residues. J was trimmed by 3 bases and V by 5 bases; bases with no gene match: 7. Germline V gene data show CDR1 as DFQATT and CDR2 as SNEGSKA (reference sequence). The DNA for the CDR3 is TGCAGTGCTGGGGGGAGGGACGGCTACGAGCAGTACTTC. The encoded protein is CSAGGRDGYEQYF.

This clonotype was recorded many times. The CDR3 DNA follows: TGCGCCAGCAGTTATGGGACAGGGGCCGGGAACACTGAAGCTTTCTTT. The encoded protein is CASSYGTGAGNTEAFF. The chain is built from TRBV5-1 and TRBJ1-1; 10 nucleotides match TRBD1. The CDR3 covers 16 residues. V shed 5 bases, J shed 1 base, and the junction held 8 bases outside the gene matches. Germline V CDR1 and CDR2: SGHRS, YFSETQ.

The chain couples TRBV11-2 to TRBJ2-5; D not resolved. Germline V lookup: CDR1 SGHAT, CDR2 FQNNGV. Trimming shortened V by 3 bases and J by 5 bases, and 10 bases separated the two germline ends. The CDR3 covers 13 residues. CDR3 nucleotide sequence: TGTGCCAGCAGCTTGAAATCGTCGGAGACCCAGTACTTC. As protein: CASSLKSSETQYF.

The CDR3 DNA follows: TGTGCCAGCAGCCAACAGGGGGCCTTGGGCAATGAGCAGTTCTTC. It codes for CASSQQGALGNEQFF. The rearrangement joins TRBV7-3 to TRBJ2-1, with 9 bases aligning to TRBD1. V dropped 5 bases and J dropped 6; count of bases not matched to a gene: 8. There are 15 residues in the CDR3. The germline V gene encodes CDR1 SGHTA and CDR2 FQGTGA.

This clonotype was detected ten times or more. This chain connects TRBV11-2 to TRBJ2-3, with 7 nucleotides matching TRBD1. J gave up 1 base and V 5 bases, and 6 bases lay outside the gene matches. This CDR3 contains 15 residues. Germline V gene data show CDR1 as SGHAT and CDR2 as FQNNGV. The DNA of the CDR3 is TGTGCCAGCAGCCTCAGGGGGTTCGGCACAGATACGCAGTATTTT. Its protein is CASSLRGFGTDTQYF. Drawing the rest from reference TRBV11-2 and TRBJ2-3, the complete variable domain is EAGVAQSPRYKIIEKRQSVAFWCNPISGHATLYWYQQILGQGPKLLIQFQNNGVVDDSQLPKDRFSAERLKGVDSTLKIQPAKLEDSAVYLCASSLRGFGTDTQYFGPGTRLTVL.

Many counts were recorded for this clonotype. The chain links TRBV11-3 to TRBJ1-1; D is uncertain. This CDR3 comprises 14 residues. Trimming left V 0 bases short and J 5 bases short, with 10 bases between. Germline lookup yields CDR1 SGHNT and CDR2 YENEEA. In DNA form, the CDR3 reads TGTGCCAGCAGCTTAGAGGCAGATTGGACTGAAGCTTTCTTT. Translated, it gives CASSLEADWTEAFF. Full variable domain (missing parts from reference TRBV11-3 and TRBJ1-1): EAGVVQSPRYKIIEKKQPVAFWCNPISGHNTLYWYLQNLGQGPELLIRYENEEAVDDSQLPKDRFSAERLKGVDSTLKIQPAELGDSAVYLCASSLEADWTEAFFGQGTRLTVV.

The chain combines TRBV6-1 with TRBJ1-5; D not certain. The CDR3 has 15 amino acids. V lost 2 bases, J lost 3 bases, and 11 bases lay in between. From germline, CDR1 is MNHNS and CDR2 SASEGT. The CDR3 loop is CASSEIETTNQPQHF. Written as DNA, the CDR3 is TGTGCCAGCAGTGAAATAGAAACAACCAATCAGCCCCAGCATTTT.

The chain couples TRBV4-1 to TRBJ1-1, with a tentative D call TRBD1 (5 bases). The CDR3 loop spans 16 amino acids. The ends were cut back, 0 bases at V and 6 bases at J, with 17 bases in the middle. Germline lookup yields CDR1 MGHRA and CDR2 YSYEKL. The CDR3 bases are TGCGCCAGCAGCCAAGAACATCAGGGAGGGGTGGCTGAAGCTTTCTTT. It yields the protein CASSQEHQGGVAEAFF.

This chain links TRBV11-2 with TRBJ2-1, with 9 bases matching TRBD2. Germline trimming cut 2 bases from V and 4 bases from J; bases unmatched to any gene: 9. CDR1 and CDR2 (germline): SGHAT, FQNNGV. This CDR3 has 17 residues. Here the CDR3 reads CASSLSASGITYNEQFF. As DNA, the CDR3 is TGTGCCAGCAGCTTATCTGCTAGCGGGATAACATACAATGAGCAGTTCTTC.

This clonotype was seen many times. The V and J genes are TRBV11-2 and TRBJ1-5, with D perhaps TRBD1 (5 bases). Germline assignment: CDR1 SGHAT and CDR2 FQNNGV. V was clipped by 3 bases and J by 3 bases, with 15 bases between them. The CDR3 has 16 amino acids. CDR3 in DNA: TGTGCCAGCAGCTTGTCATCAGGGTTTTCCAATCAGCCCCAGCATTTT. Its protein is CASSLSSGFSNQPQHF.

For this clonotype: This clone may be a read error of a much larger clone one base away. The chain joins TRBV7-2 to TRBJ2-3; D possibly corresponds to TRBD1 (5 bases). This CDR3 spans 14 amino acids. Per germline, CDR1 SGHTA and CDR2 FQGNSA. CDR3 residues: CASSLYRTTDTRYF. For the CDR3, the DNA is TGTGCCAGCAGCTTATACAGGACCACAGATACGCGGTATTTT.

The chain joins TRBV4-1 to TRBJ2-1; 11 nucleotides line up with TRBD2. CDR1 and CDR2 (germline): MGHRA, YSYEKL. Unmatched junction bases numbered 5, after V lost 3 bases and J lost 1 base. The CDR3 spans 17 residues. The CDR3 loop is CASSHPLAGDSYNEQFF. The CDR3 DNA reads as TGCGCCAGCAGCCACCCACTAGCGGGAGATTCCTACAATGAGCAGTTCTTC.

This clonotype is a singleton in its sample. This chain connects TRBV20-1 to TRBJ2-7; 9 nucleotides line up with TRBD2. CDR1 is DFQATT, CDR2 SNEGSKA, per germline (reference sequence). The CDR3 sequence is 15 residues long. V was pared by 2 bases and J by 2 bases, with 7 bases of the junction left unmatched. Here the CDR3 DNA reads TGCAGTGCTAGACCACCGGGACTAGCCCCCTACGAGCAGTACTTC. Its translation is CSARPPGLAPYEQYF.

This clonotype was counted a few times. The chain joins TRBV7-8 to TRBJ1-4; unclear D gene. Looked up from germline, CDR1 is SGHVS and CDR2 is FQNEAQ. CDR3 length: 14 residues. V shed 5 bases and J shed 8 bases, with 15 bases lying between them. The CDR3 spells CASSQSTRSEKLFF. CDR3 bases: TGTGCCAGCAGCCAATCCACCCGGTCGGAAAAACTGTTTTTT.

This clonotype was seen repeatedly, ten times or more. V is TRBV14 and J is TRBJ2-1; TRBD1 might be the D (5 bases). Germline V lookup: CDR1 SGHDN, CDR2 FVKESK. This CDR3 is 13 amino acids long. V lost 3 bases and J 3 bases, leaving 6 bases between the germline ends. CDR3 DNA: TGTGCCAGCAGCCAGGGGCTCTACAATGAGCAGTTCTTC. Translated: CASSQGLYNEQFF.

V usage is TRBV27 and J usage is TRBJ2-1; maybe TRBD2 (5 bases). Germline CDR1 MNHEY, CDR2 SMNVEV (reference sequence). V lost 0 bases to trimming and J lost 4 bases, with 10 bases between them. This CDR3 is built from 15 residues. For the CDR3, the DNA is TGTGCCAGCAGTTTATCGGCCGGGATTTACAATGAGCAGTTCTTC. Its protein is CASSLSAGIYNEQFF.

This clonotype was seen repeatedly, ten times or more. CDR3 sequence reads: CASSNGQGRNIQYF. DNA of the CDR3: TGTGCCAGCAGTAATGGACAGGGACGGAACATTCAGTACTTC. The rearrangement uses TRBV2 and TRBJ2-4; 8 nucleotides align to TRBD1. The length of the CDR3 is 14 residues. Germline trimming cut 5 bases from V and 7 bases from J; bases unmatched to any gene: 7. Germline V lookup: CDR1 SNHLY, CDR2 FYNNEI.

The genes are TRBV20-1 and TRBJ1-1; TRBD1 might be the D (6 bases). Trimming removed 0 bases at V and 4 bases at J, with 12 bases between. The CDR3 is 14 residues long. Germline V gene data show CDR1 as DFQATT and CDR2 as SNEGSKA (reference sequence). CDR3 loop: CSAREGTSGTEAFF. For the CDR3, the DNA is TGCAGTGCTAGAGAAGGGACATCGGGCACTGAAGCTTTCTTT.

This clonotype occurred many times. J is TRBJ2-7 and V is TRBV30; possible D gene TRBD2, 6 bases. This CDR3 is built from 12 residues. CDR1 is GTSNPN, CDR2 SVGIG, per germline (reference sequence). Trimming removed 8 bases from V and 6 bases from J, with 17 bases in between. The CDR3 region has the DNA TGTGCCGGAGGGCGGGATTCCGCCGAGCAGTACTTC. It encodes CAGGRDSAEQYF. Based on the CDR3 plus reference TRBV30 and TRBJ2-7, the full variable domain is SQTIHQWPATLVQPVGSPLSLECTVEGTSNPNLYWYRQAAGRGLQLLFYSVGIGQISSEVPQNLSASRPQDRQFILSSKKLLLSDSGFYLCAGGRDSAEQYFGPGTRLTVT.

The CDR3 nucleotides read TGCGCCAGCCAGGGGGCCGGGGAGCTGTTTTTT. Amino acid sequence: CASQGAGELFF. This chain joins TRBV5-1 and TRBJ2-2; 7 bases line up with TRBD1. Germline V gene data show CDR1 as SGHRS and CDR2 as YFSETQ. CDR3 length equals 11 residues. With 7 bases clipped from V and 6 bases from J, the junction kept 0 bases outside the gene matches.

V is TRBV12-3 or TRBV12-4 and J is TRBJ2-1; tentatively, D is TRBD2 (6 bases). V was clipped by 4 bases and J by 1 base, with 17 bases between them. CDR3 length: 17 residues. The CDR3 nucleotides are TGTGCCAGCAGTTCCGCCTTAGCGGACTCTTCCTACAATGAGCAGTTCTTC. Protein product: CASSSALADSSYNEQFF.

In its sample, this clonotype was seen a few times. The chain carries TRBV5-1 and TRBJ2-1; 9 nucleotides match TRBD1. In germline, CDR1 is SGHRS, CDR2 YFSETQ. Trimming removed 4 bases from V and 1 base from J; junction bases left unmatched: 3. The CDR3 contains 15 residues. The CDR3 bases are TGCGCCAGCAGCACCGGGACAGGGTCCTACAATGAGCAGTTCTTC. Protein sequence: CASSTGTGSYNEQFF.

The table lists this clonotype with many counts. The chain employs TRBV5-1 and TRBJ2-7; D is possibly TRBD2 (6 bases). The ends were cut back, 0 bases at V and 6 bases at J, with 13 bases in the middle. Germline V lookup: CDR1 SGHRS, CDR2 YFSETQ. The CDR3 extends over 14 amino acids. The CDR3 region is CASSLAPQGGEQYF. The CDR3 nucleotides are TGCGCCAGCAGCTTGGCCCCGCAGGGAGGCGAGCAGTACTTC.

The chain has TRBV19 and TRBJ2-3; 9 bases agree with TRBD2. Germline-derived CDR1 and CDR2 are LNHDA and SQIVND (reference sequence). V trimming: 4 bases; J trimming: 2 bases; junction bases outside the gene matches: 4. CDR3 length: 15 amino acids. The CDR3 is CASSTLAGLTDTQYF. The CDR3 DNA sequence: TGTGCCAGTAGTACCCTAGCGGGACTCACAGATACGCAGTATTTT.

This rearrangement joins TRBV29-1 to TRBJ2-4; 11 bases fit TRBD1. The CDR3 totals 14 residues. J was trimmed by 9 bases and V by 5 bases; bases with no gene match: 9. Germline lookup yields CDR1 SQVTM and CDR2 ANQGSEA. The CDR3 here is CSVIAWTGGIIQYF. CDR3 in DNA: TGCAGCGTTATAGCTTGGACAGGGGGCATCATTCAGTACTTC.

This sequence joins TRBV28 and TRBJ1-1; 9 positions match TRBD1. The J segment lost 1 base and the V segment lost 3 bases, leaving 6 bases of the junction unmatched. The CDR3 extends over 16 amino acids. Germline V lookup: CDR1 MDHEN, CDR2 SYDVKM. The CDR3 DNA is TGTGCCAGCAGTTTCGGGGGACAGGGTTGGAACACTGAAGCTTTCTTT. Encoded protein: CASSFGGQGWNTEAFF. Full variable domain (remainder filled in from reference TRBV28 and TRBJ1-1): DVKVTQSSRYLVKRTGEKVFLECVQDMDHENMFWYRQDPGLGLRLIYFSYDVKMKEKGDIPEGYSVSREKKERFSLILESASTNQTSMYLCASSFGGQGWNTEAFFGQGTRLTVV.

This clonotype was seen many times. The chain uses TRBV7-9 and TRBJ2-3, with D tentatively TRBD1 (6 bases). The V end was cut by 4 bases, the J end by 4 bases, with 9 bases between. The germline V gene encodes CDR1 SEHNR and CDR2 FQNEAQ (reference sequence). This CDR3 contains 13 residues. The CDR3 spells CASSSRGPDTQYF. CDR3 nucleotides: TGTGCCAGCAGCTCCAGGGGACCAGATACGCAGTATTTT.

This clonotype was counted a few times. The V call is TRBV12-3 or TRBV12-4, the J call TRBJ2-2; 10 bases fit TRBD2. Trimming took 6 bases from V and 4 from J; bases not matched to a gene: 11. This CDR3 is built from 17 residues. In DNA form, the CDR3 reads TGTGCCAGCAGCCCACGCCTAGCGGGAGTGGGCACCGGGGAGCTGTTTTTT. Amino acid sequence: CASSPRLAGVGTGELFF.

This chain links TRBV20-1 with TRBJ2-2, with D possibly being TRBD1 or TRBD2 (5 bases each). The germline V and J ends were trimmed by 6 bases and 6 bases, with 23 bases remaining between them. Germline V gene sequence: CDR1 DFQATT, CDR2 SNEGSKA (reference sequence). The CDR3 is 16 amino acids. The CDR3: CSADQRWGFCPGELFF. CDR3 nucleotides: TGCAGTGCCGACCAAAGATGGGGGTTCTGCCCCGGGGAGCTGTTTTTT.

This clonotype came up a few times. V and J are TRBV20-1 and TRBJ1-6; D is perhaps TRBD1 (6 bases). Germline CDR1 DFQATT, CDR2 SNEGSKA (reference sequence). V was pared by 2 bases and J by 6 bases, with 11 bases between. This CDR3 is 14 amino acids long. CDR3 in amino acids: CSARHARGNSPLHF. Here the CDR3 DNA reads TGCAGTGCTAGACATGCCAGGGGTAATTCACCCCTCCACTTT.

This clonotype has more than one count but fewer than ten. V usage is TRBV5-1 and J usage is TRBJ1-4, with no clear D. Trimming pared 1 base from V and 6 bases from J, leaving 16 bases between. Germline assignment: CDR1 SGHRS and CDR2 YFSETQ. This CDR3 comprises 16 residues. Written as DNA, the CDR3 is TGCGCCAGCAGCTTGCCGGTCGATGATGTCGATGAAAAACTGTTTTTT. The encoded protein is CASSLPVDDVDEKLFF.